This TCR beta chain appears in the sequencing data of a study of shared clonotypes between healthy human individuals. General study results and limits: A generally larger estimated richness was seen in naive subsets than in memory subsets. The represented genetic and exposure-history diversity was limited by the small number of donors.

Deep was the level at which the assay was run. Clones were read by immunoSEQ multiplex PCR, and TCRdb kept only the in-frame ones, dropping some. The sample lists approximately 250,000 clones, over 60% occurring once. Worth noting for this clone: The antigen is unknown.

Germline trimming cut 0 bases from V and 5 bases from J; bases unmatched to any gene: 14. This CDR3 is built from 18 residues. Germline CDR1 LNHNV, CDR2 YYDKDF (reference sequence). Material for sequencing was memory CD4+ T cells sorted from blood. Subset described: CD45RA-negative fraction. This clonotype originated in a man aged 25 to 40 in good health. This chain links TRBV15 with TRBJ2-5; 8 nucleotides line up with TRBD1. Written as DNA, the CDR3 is TGTGCCACCAGCAGAGAATTAACAGGGGGATACTCTGATGAGACCCAGTACTTC. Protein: CATSRELTGGYSDETQYF.